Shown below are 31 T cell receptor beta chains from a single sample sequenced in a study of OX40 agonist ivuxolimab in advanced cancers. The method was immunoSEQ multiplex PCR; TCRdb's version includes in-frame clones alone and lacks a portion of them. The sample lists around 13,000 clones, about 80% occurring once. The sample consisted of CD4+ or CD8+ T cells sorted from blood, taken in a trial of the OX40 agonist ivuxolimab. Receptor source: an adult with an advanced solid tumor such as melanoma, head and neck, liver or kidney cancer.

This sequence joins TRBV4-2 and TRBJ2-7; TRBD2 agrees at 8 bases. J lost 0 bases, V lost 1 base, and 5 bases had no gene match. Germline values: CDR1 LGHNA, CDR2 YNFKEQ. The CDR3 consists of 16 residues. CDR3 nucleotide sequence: TGTGCCAGCAGCCAAGTATCGGGGGGGGGCTCCTACGAGCAGTACTTC. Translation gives CASSQVSGGGSYEQYF.

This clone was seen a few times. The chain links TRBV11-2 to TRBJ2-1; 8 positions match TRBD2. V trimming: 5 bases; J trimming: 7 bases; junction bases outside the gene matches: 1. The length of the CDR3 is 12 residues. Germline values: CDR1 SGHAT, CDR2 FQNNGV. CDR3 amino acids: CASSPSGNEQFF. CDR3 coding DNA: TGTGCCAGCAGCCCTAGCGGGAATGAGCAGTTCTTC. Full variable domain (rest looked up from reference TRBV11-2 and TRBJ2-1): EAGVAQSPRYKIIEKRQSVAFWCNPISGHATLYWYQQILGQGPKLLIQFQNNGVVDDSQLPKDRFSAERLKGVDSTLKIQPAKLEDSAVYLCASSPSGNEQFFGPGTRLTVL.

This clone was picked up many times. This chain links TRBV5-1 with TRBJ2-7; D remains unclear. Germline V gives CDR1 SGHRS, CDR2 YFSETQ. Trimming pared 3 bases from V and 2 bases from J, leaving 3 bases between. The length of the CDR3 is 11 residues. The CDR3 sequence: CASSYAYEQYF. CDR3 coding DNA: TGCGCCAGCAGCTACGCCTACGAGCAGTACTTC.

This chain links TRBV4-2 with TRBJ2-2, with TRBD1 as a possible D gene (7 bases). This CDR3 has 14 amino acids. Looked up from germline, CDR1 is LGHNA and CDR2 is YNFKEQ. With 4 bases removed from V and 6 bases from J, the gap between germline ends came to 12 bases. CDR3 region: CASSPQGEAGELFF. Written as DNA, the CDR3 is TGTGCCAGCAGCCCCCAGGGGGAGGCCGGGGAGCTGTTTTTT.

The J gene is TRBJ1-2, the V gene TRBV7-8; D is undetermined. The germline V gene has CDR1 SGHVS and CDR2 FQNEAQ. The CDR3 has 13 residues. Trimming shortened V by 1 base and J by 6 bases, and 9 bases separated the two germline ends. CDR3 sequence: CASSLEKRHGYTF. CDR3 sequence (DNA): TGTGCCAGCAGCTTAGAAAAACGGCATGGCTACACCTTC.

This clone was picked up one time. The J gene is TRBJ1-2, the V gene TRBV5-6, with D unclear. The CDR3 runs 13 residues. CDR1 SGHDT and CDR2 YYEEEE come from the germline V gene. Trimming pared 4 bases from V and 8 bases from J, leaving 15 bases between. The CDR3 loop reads CASSMSTVMGYTF. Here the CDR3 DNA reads TGTGCCAGCAGCATGTCGACGGTGATGGGCTACACCTTC.

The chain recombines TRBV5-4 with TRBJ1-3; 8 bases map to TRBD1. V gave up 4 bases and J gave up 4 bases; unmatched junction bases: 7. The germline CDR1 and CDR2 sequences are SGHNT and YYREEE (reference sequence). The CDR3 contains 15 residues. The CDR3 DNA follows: TGTGCCAGCAGCCGGGACAGGTTTTCGGGAAACACCATATATTTT. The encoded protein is CASSRDRFSGNTIYF.

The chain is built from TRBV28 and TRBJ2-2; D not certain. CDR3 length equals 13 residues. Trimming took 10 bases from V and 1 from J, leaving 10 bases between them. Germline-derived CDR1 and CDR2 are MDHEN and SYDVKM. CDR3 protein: CATFSGNTGELFF. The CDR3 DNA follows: TGTGCCACCTTCTCGGGGAACACCGGGGAGCTGTTTTTT.

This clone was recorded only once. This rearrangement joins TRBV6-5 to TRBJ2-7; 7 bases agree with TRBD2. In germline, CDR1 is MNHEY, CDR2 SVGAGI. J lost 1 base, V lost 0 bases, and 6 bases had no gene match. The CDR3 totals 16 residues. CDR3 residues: CASSYSWRELSYEQYF. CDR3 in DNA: TGTGCCAGCAGTTACTCGTGGCGGGAGCTATCCTACGAGCAGTACTTC.

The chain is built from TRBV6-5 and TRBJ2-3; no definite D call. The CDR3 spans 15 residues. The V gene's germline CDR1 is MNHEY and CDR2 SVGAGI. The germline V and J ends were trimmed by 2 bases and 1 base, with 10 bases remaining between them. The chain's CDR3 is CASSYPGQGTDTQYF. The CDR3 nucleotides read TGTGCCAGCAGTTACCCCGGGCAGGGCACAGATACGCAGTATTTT.

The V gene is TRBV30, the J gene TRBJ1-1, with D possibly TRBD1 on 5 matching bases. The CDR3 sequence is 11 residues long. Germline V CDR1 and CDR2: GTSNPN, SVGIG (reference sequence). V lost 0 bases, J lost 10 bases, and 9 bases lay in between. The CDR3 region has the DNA TGTGCCTGGAGTGTTGGGGGAGGAGCTTTCTTT. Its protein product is CAWSVGGGAFF.

CDR3 nucleotides: TGTGCCAGCAGTGAGACTAGCGGGGGCACAGATACGCAGTATTTT. Translated: CASSETSGGTDTQYF. The chain couples TRBV6-4 to TRBJ2-3; 11 nucleotides agree with TRBD2. J was trimmed by 1 base and V by 3 bases; bases with no gene match: 0. CDR3 size: 15 residues. The germline V gene encodes CDR1 MRHNA and CDR2 SNTAGT.

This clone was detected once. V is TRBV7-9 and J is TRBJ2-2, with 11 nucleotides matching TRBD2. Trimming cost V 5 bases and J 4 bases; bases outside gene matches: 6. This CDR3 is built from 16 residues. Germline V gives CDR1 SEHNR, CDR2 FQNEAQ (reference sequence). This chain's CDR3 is CASSPTSGRSTGELFF. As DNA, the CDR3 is TGTGCCAGCAGCCCCACTAGCGGGAGAAGCACCGGGGAGCTGTTTTTT.

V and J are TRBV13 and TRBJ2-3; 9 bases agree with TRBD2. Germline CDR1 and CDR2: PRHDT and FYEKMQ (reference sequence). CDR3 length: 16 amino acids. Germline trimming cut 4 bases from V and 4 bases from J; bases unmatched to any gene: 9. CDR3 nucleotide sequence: TGTGCCAGCAGCTCCCGGTTGCGGGAGGGCCCAGATACGCAGTATTTT. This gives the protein CASSSRLREGPDTQYF.

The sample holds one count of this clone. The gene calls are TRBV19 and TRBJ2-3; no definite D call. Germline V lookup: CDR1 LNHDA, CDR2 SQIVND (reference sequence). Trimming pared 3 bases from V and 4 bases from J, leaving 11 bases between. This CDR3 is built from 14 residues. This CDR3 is CASSILGSSDTQYF. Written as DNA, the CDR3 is TGTGCCAGTAGTATTCTGGGAAGCTCAGATACGCAGTATTTT.

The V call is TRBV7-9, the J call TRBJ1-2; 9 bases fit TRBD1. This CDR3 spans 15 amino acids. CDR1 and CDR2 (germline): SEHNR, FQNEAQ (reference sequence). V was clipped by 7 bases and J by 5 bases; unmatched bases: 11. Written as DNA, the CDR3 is TGTGCCAGCATCCAACAGGGGGCTACCACGTATGGCTACACCTTC. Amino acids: CASIQQGATTYGYTF.

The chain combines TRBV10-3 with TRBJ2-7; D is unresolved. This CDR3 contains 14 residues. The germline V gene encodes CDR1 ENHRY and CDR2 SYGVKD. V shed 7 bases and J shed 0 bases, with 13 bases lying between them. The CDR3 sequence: CAITDPPSSYEQYF. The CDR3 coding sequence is TGTGCCATCACCGACCCTCCGAGCTCCTACGAGCAGTACTTC.

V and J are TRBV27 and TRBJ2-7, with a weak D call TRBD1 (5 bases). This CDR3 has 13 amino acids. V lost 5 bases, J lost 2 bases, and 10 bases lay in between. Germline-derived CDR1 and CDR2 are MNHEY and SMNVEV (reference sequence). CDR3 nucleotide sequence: TGTGCCAGCAGTCTCAGGGCCACCTACGAGCAGTACTTC. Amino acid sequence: CASSLRATYEQYF.

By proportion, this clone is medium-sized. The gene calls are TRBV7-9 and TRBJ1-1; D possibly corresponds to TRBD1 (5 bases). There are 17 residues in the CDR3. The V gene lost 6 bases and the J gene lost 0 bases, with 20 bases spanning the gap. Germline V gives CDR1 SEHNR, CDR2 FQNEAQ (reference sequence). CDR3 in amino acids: CASSPPPGGLMNTEAFF. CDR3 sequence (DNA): TGTGCCAGCAGTCCTCCCCCCGGGGGACTCATGAACACTGAAGCTTTCTTT.

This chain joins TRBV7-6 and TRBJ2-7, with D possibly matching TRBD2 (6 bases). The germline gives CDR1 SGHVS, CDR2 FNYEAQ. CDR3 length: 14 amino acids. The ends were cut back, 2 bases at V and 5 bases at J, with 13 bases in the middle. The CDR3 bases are TGTGCCAGCAGCTTATCCGGGGAGGAGGACGAGCAGTACTTC. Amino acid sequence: CASSLSGEEDEQYF.

The CDR3 protein is CASSEARDSEAFF. The DNA of the CDR3 is TGTGCCAGCAGTGAAGCGCGAGACAGTGAAGCTTTCTTT. The chain uses TRBV2 and TRBJ1-1; perhaps TRBD1 as D (5 bases). Germline lookup yields CDR1 SNHLY and CDR2 FYNNEI. This CDR3 spans 13 amino acids. V was trimmed by 0 bases and J by 7 bases, leaving 9 bases between them.

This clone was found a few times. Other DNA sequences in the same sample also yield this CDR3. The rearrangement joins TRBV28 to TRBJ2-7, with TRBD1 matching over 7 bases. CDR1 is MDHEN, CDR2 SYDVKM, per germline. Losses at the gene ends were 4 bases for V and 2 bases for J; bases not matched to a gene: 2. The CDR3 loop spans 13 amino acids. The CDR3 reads CASSYRGPYEQYF. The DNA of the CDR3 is TGTGCCAGCAGTTACAGGGGTCCCTACGAGCAGTACTTC.

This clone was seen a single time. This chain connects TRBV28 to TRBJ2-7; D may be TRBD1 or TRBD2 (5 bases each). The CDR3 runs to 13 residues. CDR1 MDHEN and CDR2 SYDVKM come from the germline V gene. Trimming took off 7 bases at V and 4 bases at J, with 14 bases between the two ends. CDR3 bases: TGTGCCAGCACCCCGGGACGGACTTACGAGCAGTACTTC. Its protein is CASTPGRTYEQYF. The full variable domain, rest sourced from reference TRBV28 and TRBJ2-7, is DVKVTQSSRYLVKRTGEKVFLECVQDMDHENMFWYRQDPGLGLRLIYFSYDVKMKEKGDIPEGYSVSREKKERFSLILESASTNQTSMYLCASTPGRTYEQYFGPGTRLTVT.

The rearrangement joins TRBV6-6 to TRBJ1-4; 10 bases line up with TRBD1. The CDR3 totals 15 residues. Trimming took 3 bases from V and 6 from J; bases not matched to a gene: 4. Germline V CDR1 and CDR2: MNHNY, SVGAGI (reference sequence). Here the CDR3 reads CASSYVGTGDEKLFF. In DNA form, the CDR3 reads TGTGCCAGCAGTTATGTCGGGACAGGGGATGAAAAACTGTTTTTT.

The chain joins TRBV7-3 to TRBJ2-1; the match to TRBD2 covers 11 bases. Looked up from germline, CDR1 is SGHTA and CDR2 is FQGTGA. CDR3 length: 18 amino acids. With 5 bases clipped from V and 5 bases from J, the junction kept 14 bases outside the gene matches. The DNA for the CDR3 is TGTGCCAGCAGCGCCCACCCACAAGGACTAGCGGGCAACAATGAGCAGTTCTTC. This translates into CASSAHPQGLAGNNEQFF.

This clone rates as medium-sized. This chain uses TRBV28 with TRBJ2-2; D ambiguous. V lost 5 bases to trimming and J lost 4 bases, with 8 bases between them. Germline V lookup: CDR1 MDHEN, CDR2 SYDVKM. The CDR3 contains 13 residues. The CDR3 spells CASSNRGTGELFF. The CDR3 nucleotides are TGTGCCAGCAGTAACAGAGGCACCGGGGAGCTGTTTTTT.

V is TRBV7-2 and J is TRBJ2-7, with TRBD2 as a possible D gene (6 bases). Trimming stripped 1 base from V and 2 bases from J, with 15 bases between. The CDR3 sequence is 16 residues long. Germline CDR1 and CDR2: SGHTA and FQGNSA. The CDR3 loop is CASSLGRGLGTYEQYF. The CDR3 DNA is TGTGCCAGCAGCTTAGGGAGGGGATTAGGGACCTACGAGCAGTACTTC.

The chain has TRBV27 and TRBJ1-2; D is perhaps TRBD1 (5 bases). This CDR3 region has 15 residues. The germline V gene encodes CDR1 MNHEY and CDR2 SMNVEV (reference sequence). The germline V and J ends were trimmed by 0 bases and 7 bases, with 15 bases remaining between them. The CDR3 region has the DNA TGTGCCAGCAGTTTATCCCTGGGAGGGGCGTCTGGCTACACCTTC. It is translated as CASSLSLGGASGYTF.

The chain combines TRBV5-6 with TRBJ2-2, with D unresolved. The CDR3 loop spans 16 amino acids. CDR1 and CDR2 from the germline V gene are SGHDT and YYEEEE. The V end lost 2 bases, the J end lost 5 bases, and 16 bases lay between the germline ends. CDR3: CASSLDAGKSTGELFF. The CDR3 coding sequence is TGTGCCAGCAGCTTAGATGCTGGGAAATCGACCGGGGAGCTGTTTTTT.

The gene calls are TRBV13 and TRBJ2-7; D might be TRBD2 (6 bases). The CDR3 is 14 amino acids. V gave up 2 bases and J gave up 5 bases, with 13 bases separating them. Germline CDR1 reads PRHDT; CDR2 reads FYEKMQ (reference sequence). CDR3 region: CASSLRYGGHEQYF. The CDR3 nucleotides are TGTGCCAGCAGCTTACGTTACGGGGGACACGAGCAGTACTTC.

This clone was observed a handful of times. The CDR3 reads CASSWDSQETQYF. DNA of the CDR3: TGTGCCAGCAGTTGGGACAGCCAAGAGACCCAGTACTTC. The V call is TRBV6-5, the J call TRBJ2-5; 7 bases are shared with TRBD1. J gave up 1 base and V 4 bases, and 0 bases lay outside the gene matches. The germline V gene has CDR1 MNHEY and CDR2 SVGAGI. The CDR3 runs 13 residues.